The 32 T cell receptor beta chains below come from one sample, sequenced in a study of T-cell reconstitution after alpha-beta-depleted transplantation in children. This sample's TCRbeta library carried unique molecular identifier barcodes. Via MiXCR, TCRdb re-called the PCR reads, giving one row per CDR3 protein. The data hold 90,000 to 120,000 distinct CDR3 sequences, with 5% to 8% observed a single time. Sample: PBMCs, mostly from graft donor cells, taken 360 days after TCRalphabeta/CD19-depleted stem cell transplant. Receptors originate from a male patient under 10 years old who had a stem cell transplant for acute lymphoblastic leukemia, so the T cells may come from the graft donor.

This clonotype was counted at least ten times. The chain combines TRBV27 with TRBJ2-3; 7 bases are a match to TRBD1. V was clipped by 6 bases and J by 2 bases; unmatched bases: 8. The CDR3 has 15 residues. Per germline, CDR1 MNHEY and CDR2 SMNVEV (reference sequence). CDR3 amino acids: CASSPTGATTDTQYF. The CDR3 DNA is TGTGCCAGCAGCCCCACAGGGGCCACCACAGATACGCAGTATTTT.

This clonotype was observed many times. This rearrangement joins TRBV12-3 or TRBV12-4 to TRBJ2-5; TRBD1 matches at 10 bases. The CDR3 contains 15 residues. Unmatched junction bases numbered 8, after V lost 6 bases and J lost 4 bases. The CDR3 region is CASSPGTGAGETQYF. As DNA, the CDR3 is TGTGCCAGCAGCCCCGGGACAGGGGCAGGAGAGACCCAGTACTTC.

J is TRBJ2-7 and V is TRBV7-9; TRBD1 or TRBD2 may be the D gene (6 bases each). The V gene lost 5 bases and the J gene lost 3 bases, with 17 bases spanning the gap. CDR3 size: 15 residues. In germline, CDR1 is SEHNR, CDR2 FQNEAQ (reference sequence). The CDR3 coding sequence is TGTGCCAGCAGCCATAACAGGGACTTCTTCTACGAGCAGTACTTC. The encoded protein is CASSHNRDFFYEQYF.

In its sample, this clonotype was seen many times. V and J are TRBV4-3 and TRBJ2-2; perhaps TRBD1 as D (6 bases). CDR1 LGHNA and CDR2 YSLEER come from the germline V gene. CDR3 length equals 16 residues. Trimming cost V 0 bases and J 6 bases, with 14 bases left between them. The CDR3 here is CASSQDEQGRSGELFF. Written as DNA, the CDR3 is TGCGCCAGCAGCCAAGATGAACAGGGTCGGTCCGGGGAGCTGTTTTTT.

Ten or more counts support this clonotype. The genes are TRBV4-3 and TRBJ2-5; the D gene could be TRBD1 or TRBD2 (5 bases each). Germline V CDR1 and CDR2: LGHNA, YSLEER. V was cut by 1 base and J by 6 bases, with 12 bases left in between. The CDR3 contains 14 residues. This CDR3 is CASSQAQGPKTQYF. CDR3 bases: TGCGCCAGCAGCCAAGCCCAGGGACCTAAGACCCAGTACTTC.

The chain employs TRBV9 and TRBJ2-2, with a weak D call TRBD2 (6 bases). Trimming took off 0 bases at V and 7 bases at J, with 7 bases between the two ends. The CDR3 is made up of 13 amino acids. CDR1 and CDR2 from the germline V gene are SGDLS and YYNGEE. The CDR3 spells CASSVEAGGELFF. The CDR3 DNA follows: TGTGCCAGCAGCGTAGAAGCGGGCGGGGAGCTGTTTTTT.

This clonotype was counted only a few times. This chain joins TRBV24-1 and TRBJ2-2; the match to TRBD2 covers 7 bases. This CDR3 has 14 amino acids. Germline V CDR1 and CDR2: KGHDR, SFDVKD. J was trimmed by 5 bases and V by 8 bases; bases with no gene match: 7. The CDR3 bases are TGTGCCACCAAAGCGGGATGGGAGACCGGGGAGCTGTTTTTT. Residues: CATKAGWETGELFF.

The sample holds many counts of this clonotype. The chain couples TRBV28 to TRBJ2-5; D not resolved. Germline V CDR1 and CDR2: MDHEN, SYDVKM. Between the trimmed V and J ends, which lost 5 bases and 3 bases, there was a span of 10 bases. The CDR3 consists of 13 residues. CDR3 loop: CASSLGTEETQYF. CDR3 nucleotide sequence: TGTGCCAGCAGTCTGGGAACAGAAGAGACCCAGTACTTC.

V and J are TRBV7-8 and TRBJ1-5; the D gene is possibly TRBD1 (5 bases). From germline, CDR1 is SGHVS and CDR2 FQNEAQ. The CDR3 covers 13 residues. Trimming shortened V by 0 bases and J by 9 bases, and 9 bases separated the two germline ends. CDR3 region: CASSLAGRGPQHF. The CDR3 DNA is TGTGCCAGCAGCTTAGCGGGACGGGGGCCCCAGCATTTT.

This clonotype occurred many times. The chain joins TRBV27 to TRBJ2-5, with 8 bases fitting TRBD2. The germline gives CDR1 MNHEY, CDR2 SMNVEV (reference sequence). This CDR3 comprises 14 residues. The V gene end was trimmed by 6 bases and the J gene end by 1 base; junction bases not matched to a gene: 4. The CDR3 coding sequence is TGTGCCAGCAGCCGACTAGCGCGCCAAGAGACCCAGTACTTC. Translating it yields CASSRLARQETQYF.

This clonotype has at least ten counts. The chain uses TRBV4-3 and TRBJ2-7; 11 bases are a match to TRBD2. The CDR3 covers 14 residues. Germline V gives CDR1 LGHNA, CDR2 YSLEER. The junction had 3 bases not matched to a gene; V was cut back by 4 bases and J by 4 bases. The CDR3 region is CASSPGTSGYEQYF. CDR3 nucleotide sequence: TGCGCCAGCAGCCCAGGGACTAGCGGATACGAGCAGTACTTC.

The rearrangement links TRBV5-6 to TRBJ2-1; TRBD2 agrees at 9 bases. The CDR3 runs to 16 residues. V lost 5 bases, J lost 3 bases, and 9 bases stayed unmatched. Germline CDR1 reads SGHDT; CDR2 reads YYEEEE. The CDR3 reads CASRGASGAGYNEQFF. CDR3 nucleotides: TGTGCCAGCAGAGGAGCTAGCGGGGCGGGCTACAATGAGCAGTTCTTC.

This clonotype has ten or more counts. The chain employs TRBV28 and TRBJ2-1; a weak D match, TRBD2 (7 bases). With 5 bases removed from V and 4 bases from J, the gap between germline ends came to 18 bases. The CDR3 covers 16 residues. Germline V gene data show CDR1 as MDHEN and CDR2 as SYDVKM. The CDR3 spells CASSLGEGHLYNEQFF. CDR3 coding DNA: TGTGCCAGCAGTCTAGGGGAGGGACACCTATACAATGAGCAGTTCTTC.

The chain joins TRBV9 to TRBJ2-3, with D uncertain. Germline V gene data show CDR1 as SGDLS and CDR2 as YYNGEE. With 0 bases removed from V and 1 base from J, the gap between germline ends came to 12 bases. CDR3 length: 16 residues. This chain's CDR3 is CASSVEGSIGTDTQYF. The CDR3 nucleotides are TGTGCCAGCAGCGTAGAGGGTAGCATCGGCACAGATACGCAGTATTTT.

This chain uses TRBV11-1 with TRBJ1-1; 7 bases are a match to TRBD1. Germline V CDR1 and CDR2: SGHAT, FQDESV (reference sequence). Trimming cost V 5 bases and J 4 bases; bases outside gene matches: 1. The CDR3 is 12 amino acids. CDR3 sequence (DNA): TGTGCCAGCAGCCACAGGGGCACTGAAGCTTTCTTT. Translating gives CASSHRGTEAFF. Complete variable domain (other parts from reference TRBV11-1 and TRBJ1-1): EAEVAQSPRYKITEKSQAVAFWCDPISGHATLYWYRQILGQGPELLVQFQDESVVDDSQLPKDRFSAERLKGVDSTLKIQPAELGDSAMYLCASSHRGTEAFFGQGTRLTVV.

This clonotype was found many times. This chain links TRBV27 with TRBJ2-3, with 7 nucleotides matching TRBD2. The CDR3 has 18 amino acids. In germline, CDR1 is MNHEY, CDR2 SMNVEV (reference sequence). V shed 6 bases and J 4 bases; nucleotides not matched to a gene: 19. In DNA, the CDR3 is TGTGCCAGCAGCCCTAACGGGGGGTGGCCCCCCGAGGCAGATACGCAGTATTTT. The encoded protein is CASSPNGGWPPEADTQYF.

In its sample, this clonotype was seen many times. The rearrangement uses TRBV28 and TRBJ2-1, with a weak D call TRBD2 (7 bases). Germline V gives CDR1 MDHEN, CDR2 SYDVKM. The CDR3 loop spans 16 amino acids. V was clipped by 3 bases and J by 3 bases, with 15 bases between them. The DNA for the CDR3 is TGTGCCAGCAGTTTGAGGGGGAGGGGCTTCTACAATGAGCAGTTCTTC. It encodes CASSLRGRGFYNEQFF.

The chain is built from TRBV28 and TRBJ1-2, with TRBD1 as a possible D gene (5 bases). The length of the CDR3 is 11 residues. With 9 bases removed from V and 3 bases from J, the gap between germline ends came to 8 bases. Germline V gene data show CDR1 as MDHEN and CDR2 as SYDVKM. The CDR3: CASSGDYGYTF. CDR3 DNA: TGTGCCAGTTCGGGGGACTATGGCTACACCTTC.

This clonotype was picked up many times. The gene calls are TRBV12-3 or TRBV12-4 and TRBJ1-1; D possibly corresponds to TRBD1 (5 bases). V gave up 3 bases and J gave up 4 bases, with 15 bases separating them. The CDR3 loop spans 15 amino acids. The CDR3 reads CASSLGVRIITEAFF. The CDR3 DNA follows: TGTGCCAGCAGTTTGGGGGTCCGGATAATCACTGAAGCTTTCTTT.

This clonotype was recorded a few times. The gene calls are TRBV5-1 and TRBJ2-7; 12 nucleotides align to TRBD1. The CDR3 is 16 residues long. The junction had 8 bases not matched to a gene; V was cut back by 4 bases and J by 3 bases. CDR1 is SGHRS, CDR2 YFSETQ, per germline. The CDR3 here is CASSRDRGRLRYEQYF. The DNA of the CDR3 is TGCGCCAGCAGCAGGGACAGGGGGCGCCTCCGCTACGAGCAGTACTTC.

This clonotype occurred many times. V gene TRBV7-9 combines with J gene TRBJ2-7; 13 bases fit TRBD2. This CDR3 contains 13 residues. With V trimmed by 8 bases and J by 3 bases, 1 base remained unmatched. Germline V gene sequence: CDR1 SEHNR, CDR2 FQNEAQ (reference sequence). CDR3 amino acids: CASGTSGDYEQYF. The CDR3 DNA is TGTGCCAGCGGGACTAGCGGGGACTACGAGCAGTACTTC.

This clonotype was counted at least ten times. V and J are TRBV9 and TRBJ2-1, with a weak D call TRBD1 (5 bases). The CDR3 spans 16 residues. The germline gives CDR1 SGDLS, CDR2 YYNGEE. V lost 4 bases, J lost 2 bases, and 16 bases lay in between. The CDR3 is CASSPRDSLAYNEQFF. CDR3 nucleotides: TGTGCCAGCAGCCCCCGCGACAGCCTAGCCTACAATGAGCAGTTCTTC. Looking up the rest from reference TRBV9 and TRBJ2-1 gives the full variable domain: DSGVTQTPKHLITATGQRVTLRCSPRSGDLSVYWYQQSLDQGLQFLIQYYNGEERAKGNILERFSAQQFPDLHSELNLSSLELGDSALYFCASSPRDSLAYNEQFFGPGTRLTVL.

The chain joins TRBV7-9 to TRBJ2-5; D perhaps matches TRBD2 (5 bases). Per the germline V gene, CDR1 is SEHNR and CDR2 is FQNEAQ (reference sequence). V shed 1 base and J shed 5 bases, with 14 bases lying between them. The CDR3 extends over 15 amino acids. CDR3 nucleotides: TGTGCCAGCAGCTTAGAAGGCAGGAGCGGCGAGACCCAGTACTTC. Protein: CASSLEGRSGETQYF.

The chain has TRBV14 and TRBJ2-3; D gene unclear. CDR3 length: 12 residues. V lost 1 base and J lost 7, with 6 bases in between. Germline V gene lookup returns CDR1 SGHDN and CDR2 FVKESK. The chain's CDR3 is CASSQVTHTQYF. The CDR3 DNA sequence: TGTGCCAGCAGCCAAGTCACCCATACGCAGTATTTT.

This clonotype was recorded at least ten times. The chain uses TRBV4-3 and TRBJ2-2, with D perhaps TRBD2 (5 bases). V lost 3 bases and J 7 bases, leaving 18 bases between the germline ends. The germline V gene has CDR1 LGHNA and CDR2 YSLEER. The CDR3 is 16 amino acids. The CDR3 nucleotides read TGCGCCAGCAGCCATTACTCGACGGGATCGAACGGGGAGCTGTTTTTT. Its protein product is CASSHYSTGSNGELFF.

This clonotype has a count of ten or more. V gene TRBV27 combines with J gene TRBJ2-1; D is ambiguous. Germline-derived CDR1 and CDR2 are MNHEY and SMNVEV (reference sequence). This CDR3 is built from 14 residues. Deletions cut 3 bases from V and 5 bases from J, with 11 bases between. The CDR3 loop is CASSFYPTDNEQFF. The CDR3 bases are TGTGCCAGCAGTTTCTACCCGACTGACAATGAGCAGTTCTTC.

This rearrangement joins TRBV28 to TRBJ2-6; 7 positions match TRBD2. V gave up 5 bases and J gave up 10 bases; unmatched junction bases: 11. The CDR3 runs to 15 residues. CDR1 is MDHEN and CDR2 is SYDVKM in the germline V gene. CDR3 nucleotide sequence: TGTGCCAGCAGTCAGGTGGGAGGGCCTGGTAACGTCCTGACTTTC. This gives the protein CASSQVGGPGNVLTF.

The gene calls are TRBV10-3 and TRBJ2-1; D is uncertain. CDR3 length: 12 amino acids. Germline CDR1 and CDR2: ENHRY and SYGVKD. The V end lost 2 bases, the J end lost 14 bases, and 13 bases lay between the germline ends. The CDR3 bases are TGTGCCATCAGTGAGCCTCTAGAATTGGAGTTCTTC. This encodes CAISEPLELEFF.

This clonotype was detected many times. CDR3 protein: CAISDRVGETQYF. The CDR3 region has the DNA TGTGCCATCAGTGACAGGGTGGGAGAGACCCAGTACTTC. The chain combines TRBV10-3 with TRBJ2-5; the D gene is possibly TRBD1 (5 bases). Germline lookup yields CDR1 ENHRY and CDR2 SYGVKD. Trimming stripped 3 bases from V and 4 bases from J, with 9 bases between. The CDR3 length is 13 residues.

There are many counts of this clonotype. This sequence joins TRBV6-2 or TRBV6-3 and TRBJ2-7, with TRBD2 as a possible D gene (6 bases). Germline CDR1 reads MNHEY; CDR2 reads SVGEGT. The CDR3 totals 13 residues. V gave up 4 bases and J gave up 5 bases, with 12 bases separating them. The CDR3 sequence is CASSFAGIHEQYF. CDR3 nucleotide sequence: TGTGCCAGCAGTTTTGCGGGAATCCACGAGCAGTACTTC.

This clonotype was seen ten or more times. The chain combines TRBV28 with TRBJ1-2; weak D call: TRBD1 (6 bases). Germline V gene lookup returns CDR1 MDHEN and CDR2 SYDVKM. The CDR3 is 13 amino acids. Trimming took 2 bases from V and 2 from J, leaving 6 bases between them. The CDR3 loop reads CASSLRGNYGYTF. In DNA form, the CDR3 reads TGTGCCAGCAGTTTAAGGGGGAACTATGGCTACACCTTC.

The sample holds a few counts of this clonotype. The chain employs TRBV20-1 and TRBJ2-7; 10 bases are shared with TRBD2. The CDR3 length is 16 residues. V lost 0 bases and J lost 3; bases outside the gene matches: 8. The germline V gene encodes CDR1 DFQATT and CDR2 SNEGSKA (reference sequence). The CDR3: CSARDPKREGLYEQYF. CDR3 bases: TGCAGTGCTAGAGATCCAAAGCGGGAGGGCCTCTACGAGCAGTACTTC.